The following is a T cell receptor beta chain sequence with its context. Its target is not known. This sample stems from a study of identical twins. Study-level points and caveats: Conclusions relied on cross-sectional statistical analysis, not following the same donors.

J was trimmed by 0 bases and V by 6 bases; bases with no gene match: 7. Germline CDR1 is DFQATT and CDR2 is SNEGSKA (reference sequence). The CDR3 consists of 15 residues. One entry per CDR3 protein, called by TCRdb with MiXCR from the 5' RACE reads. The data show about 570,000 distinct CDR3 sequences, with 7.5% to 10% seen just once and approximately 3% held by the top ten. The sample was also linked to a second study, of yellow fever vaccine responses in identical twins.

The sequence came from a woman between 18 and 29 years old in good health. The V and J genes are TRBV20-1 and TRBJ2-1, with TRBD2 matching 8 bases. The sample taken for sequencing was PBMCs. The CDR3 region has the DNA TGCAGTGCCCTCGGGGGGGCCAGCTCCTACAATGAGCAGTTCTTC. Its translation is CSALGGASSYNEQFF.